This T cell receptor beta chain was identified during a study of cytomegalovirus exposure and HLA in healthy donors. Clones were sequenced by immunoSEQ multiplex PCR, and TCRdb holds only the in-frame ones, with some missing. The table includes about 360,000 clones, 70% to 90% detected once. Concerning this clone: Its antigen remains unidentified.

Trimming took 5 bases from V and 5 from J; bases not matched to a gene: 6. This CDR3 has 16 amino acids. Germline V gene lookup returns CDR1 MNHEY and CDR2 SMNVEV (reference sequence). Findings and caveats of the study: Overall, roughly 160 TCR beta chains were annotated as cytomegalovirus-associated. First-cohort TCR clusters were later found to tend to co-occur in the 90 to 150 validation repertoires.

The sequence was collected from a woman under 30 in good health and CMV-seronegative. The V gene is TRBV27, the J gene TRBJ2-2; 12 bases align to TRBD2. Sequenced input: PBMCs. The CDR3 protein is CASSPILAGGTGELFF. The CDR3 DNA is TGTGCCAGCAGTCCCATCCTAGCGGGGGGGACCGGGGAGCTGTTTTTT.